This TCR beta chain was identified in a study of T-cell reconstitution after alpha-beta-depleted transplantation in children. Study conclusions and caveats: T-cell counts and diversity at one year post-transplant came mainly from newly produced T cells. Surviving recipient T cells and thymic progenitors accounted for the high day-60 TCRbeta diversity observed in some patients. By about two months after transplant, alpha-beta T cells reportedly arose from several hundred graft clones that had expanded.

Ten or more counts support this clonotype. Its antigen is undetermined. Unique molecular identifiers were incorporated into the prepared TCRbeta library. Each CDR3 protein gets one entry after TCRdb re-called the PCR reads with MiXCR. In the table there are under 20,000 distinct CDR3 sequences, about an eighth of which are singletons. The CDR3 contains 16 residues. V lost 0 bases, J lost 4 bases, and 16 bases lay in between. Germline assignment: CDR1 GTSNPN and CDR2 SVGIG (reference sequence). The receptor's source is a female patient aged 2 to 10 who had a stem cell transplant for congenital amegakaryocytic thrombocytopenia, so the T cells may come from the graft donor. The chain couples TRBV30 to TRBJ1-5, with D possibly being TRBD1 (6 bases). Specimen: PBMCs, mostly from graft donor cells, collected 60 days after TCRalphabeta/CD19-depleted stem cell transplant. The CDR3 loop reads CAWSVRGTVLNQPQHF. Written as DNA, the CDR3 is TGTGCCTGGAGTGTAAGGGGGACGGTCTTAAATCAGCCCCAGCATTTT.